In its sample, the clone carrying this T cell receptor beta chain was seen a few times. The target antigen is unknown. The read terminates 3 residues ahead of where the CDR3 ends, so the germline J gene completes it. The CVID group had around 15 females and 30 or so males, mean age 40. Each donor provided about 5 to 9 ml of heparinized whole blood. CDR1 and CDR2 (germline): MNHEY, SVGEGT. The length of the CDR3 is 16 residues. V lost 5 bases and J lost 1, with 16 bases in between. The data were taken from a study of T cell clonality in common variable immunodeficiency. Study outcomes and limitations: The cause of increased CVID clonality remains unclear without subpopulation sequencing. Reportedly, TCR beta sequences from common variable immunodeficiency showed fewer deletions and N-nucleotide insertions.

CVID and control samples used equivalent genomic DNA input. Clones were sequenced by immunoSEQ multiplex PCR, and TCRdb holds only the in-frame ones, with some missing. The counts give around 24,000 clones, none of them seen only once; about 24% is held by the top ten. Source material: peripheral blood mononuclear cells. V usage is TRBV6-2 or TRBV6-3 and J usage is TRBJ2-3, with D tentatively TRBD2 (6 bases). This clonotype was sampled from a human donor with common variable immunodeficiency. The sequenced part of the CDR3 DNA is TGTGCCAGCAGTGGCGGGGTGTCCGGGGGCACAGATACG. It yields the protein CASSGGVSGGTDT. In full, the CDR3 reads CASSGGVSGGTDTQYF.